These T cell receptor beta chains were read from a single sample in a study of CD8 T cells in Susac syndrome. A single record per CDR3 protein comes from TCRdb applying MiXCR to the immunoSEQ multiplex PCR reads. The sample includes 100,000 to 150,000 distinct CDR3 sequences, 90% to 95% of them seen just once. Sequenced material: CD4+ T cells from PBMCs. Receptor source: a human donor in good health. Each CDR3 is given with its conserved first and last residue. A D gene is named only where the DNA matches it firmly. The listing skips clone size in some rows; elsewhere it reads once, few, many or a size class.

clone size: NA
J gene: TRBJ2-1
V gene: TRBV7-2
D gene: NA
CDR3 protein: CASSLSRKRAWGSNEQFF
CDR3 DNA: TGTGCCAGCAGCTTAAGTCGGAAGAGGGCATGGGGGAGCAATGAGCAGTTCTTC

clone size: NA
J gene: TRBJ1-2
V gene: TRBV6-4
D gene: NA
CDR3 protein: CASSDSAYGYTF
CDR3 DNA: TGTGCCAGCAGTGACTCCGCCTATGGCTACACCTTC

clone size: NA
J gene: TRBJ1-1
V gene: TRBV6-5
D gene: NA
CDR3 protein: CASSRRQVNTEAFF
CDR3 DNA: TGTGCCAGCAGTCGACGACAGGTGAACACTGAAGCTTTCTTT

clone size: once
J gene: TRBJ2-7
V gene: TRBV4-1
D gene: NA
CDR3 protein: CASSQEGFRQTEQYF
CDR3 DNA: TGCGCCAGCAGCCAAGAGGGATTCAGACAGACGGAGCAGTACTTC

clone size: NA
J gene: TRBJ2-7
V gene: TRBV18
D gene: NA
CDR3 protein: CASSLYYDEQYF
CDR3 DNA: TGTGCCAGCTCACTATACTATGACGAGCAGTACTTC

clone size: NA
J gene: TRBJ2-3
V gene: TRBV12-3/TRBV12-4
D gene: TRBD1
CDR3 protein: CASGSGTGSSDTQYF
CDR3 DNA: TGTGCCAGCGGCTCCGGGACAGGGTCGTCAGATACGCAGTATTTT

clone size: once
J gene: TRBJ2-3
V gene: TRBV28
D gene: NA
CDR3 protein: CASSRTGPTDTQYF
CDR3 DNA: TGTGCCAGCAGTCGTACAGGGCCCACAGATACGCAGTATTTT

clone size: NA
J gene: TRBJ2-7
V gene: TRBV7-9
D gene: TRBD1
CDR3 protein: CASSNIGQGATYEQYF
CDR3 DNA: TGTGCCAGCAGCAACATTGGACAGGGGGCGACCTACGAGCAGTACTTC

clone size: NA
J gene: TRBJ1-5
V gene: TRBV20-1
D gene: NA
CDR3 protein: CSLGVGNQPQHF
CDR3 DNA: TGCAGTCTAGGGGTCGGCAATCAGCCCCAGCATTTT

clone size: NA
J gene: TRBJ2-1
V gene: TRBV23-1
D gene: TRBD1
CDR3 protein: CASSHPPKGQGGREQFF
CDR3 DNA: TGCGCCAGCAGTCACCCACCAAAGGGACAGGGGGGAAGGGAGCAGTTCTTC

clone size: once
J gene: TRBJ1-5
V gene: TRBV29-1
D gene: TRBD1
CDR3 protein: CSVRDRNSNQPQHF
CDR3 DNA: TGCAGCGTAAGGGACAGGAATAGCAATCAGCCCCAGCATTTT

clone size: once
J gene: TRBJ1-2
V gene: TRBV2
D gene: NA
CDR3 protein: CASSERAGANYGYTF
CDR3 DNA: TGTGCCAGCAGTGAACGGGCAGGGGCTAACTATGGCTACACCTTC

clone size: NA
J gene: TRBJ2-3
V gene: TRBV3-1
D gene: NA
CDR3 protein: CASSQVSGPGSTQYF
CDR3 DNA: TGTGCCAGCAGCCAAGTATCAGGGCCTGGGAGTACGCAGTATTTT

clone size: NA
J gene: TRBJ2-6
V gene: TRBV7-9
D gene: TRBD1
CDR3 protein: CASSFTGQGKAGANVLTF
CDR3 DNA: TGTGCCAGCAGCTTTACGGGACAGGGAAAGGCTGGGGCCAACGTCCTGACTTTC

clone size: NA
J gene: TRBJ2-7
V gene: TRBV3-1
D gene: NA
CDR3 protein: CASSQRQGEDEQYF
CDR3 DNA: TGTGCCAGCAGCCAACGGCAGGGGGAGGACGAGCAGTACTTC

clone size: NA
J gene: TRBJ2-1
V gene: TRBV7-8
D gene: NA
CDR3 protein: CASSLGGSRHNEQFF
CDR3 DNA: TGTGCCAGCAGCTTAGGGGGGAGCAGGCACAATGAGCAGTTCTTC

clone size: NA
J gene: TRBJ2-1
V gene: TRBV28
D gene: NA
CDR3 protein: CASSWTVLEQFF
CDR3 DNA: TGTGCCAGCAGTTGGACAGTCCTTGAGCAGTTCTTC

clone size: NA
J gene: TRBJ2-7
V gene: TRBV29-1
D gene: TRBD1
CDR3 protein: CSVSDRGREQYF
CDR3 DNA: TGCAGCGTCTCGGACAGGGGGCGCGAGCAGTACTTC

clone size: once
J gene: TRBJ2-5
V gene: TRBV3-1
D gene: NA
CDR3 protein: CASSGPGQETQYF
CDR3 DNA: TGTGCCAGCAGCGGGCCCGGGCAAGAGACCCAGTACTTC

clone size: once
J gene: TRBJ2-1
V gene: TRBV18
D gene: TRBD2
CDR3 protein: CASSPRLAGLYNEQFF
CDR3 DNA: TGTGCCAGCTCACCCCGACTAGCGGGGTTATACAATGAGCAGTTCTTC

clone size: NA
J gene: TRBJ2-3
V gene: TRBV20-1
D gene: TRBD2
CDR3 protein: CARGLASDTQYF
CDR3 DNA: TGCGCCAGAGGACTAGCCTCAGATACGCAGTATTTT

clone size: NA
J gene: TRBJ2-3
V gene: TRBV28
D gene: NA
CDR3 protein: CASSSGQLTDTQYF
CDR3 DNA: TGTGCCAGCAGTTCCGGACAGCTCACAGATACGCAGTATTTT

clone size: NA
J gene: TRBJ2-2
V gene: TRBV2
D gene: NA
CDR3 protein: CASRGTTNTGELFF
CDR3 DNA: TGTGCCAGCAGGGGGACAACGAACACCGGGGAGCTGTTTTTT

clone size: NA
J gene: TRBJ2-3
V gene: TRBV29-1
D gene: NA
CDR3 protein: CSGVAFTDTQYF
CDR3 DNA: TGCAGCGGGGTAGCGTTCACAGATACGCAGTATTTT

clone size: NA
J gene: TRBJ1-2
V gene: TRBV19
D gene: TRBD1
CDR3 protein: CASRSTGPSIF
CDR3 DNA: TGTGCCAGTAGATCGACAGGGCCTTCGATCTTC

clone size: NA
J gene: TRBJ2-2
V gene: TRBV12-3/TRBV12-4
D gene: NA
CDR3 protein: CASSLQGLGGELFF
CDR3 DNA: TGTGCCAGCAGTTTACAGGGTTTGGGCGGGGAGCTGTTTTTT

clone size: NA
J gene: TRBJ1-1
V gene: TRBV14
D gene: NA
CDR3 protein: CASSVDIISTEAFF
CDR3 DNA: TGTGCCAGCAGCGTAGACATAATTTCCACTGAAGCTTTCTTT

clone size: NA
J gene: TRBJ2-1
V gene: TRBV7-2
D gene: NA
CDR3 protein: CASSLVGVEQFF
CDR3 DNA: TGTGCCAGCAGCTTAGTCGGGGTTGAGCAGTTCTTC

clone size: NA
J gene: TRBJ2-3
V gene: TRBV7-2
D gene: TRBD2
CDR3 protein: CASSLLPSGSTDTQYF
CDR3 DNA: TGTGCCAGCAGCTTACTACCTAGCGGTAGCACAGATACGCAGTATTTT

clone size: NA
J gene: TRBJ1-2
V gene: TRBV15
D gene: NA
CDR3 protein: CATSRERLYGYTF
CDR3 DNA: TGTGCCACCAGCAGAGAACGCCTCTATGGCTACACCTTC

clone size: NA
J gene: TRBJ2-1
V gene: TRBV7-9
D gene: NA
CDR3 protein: CASSFPGHQFF
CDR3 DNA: TGTGCCAGCAGCTTTCCGGGACATCAGTTCTTC

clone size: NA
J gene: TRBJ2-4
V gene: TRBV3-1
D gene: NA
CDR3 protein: CASSQTENIQYF
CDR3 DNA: TGTGCCAGCAGCCAAACAGAAAACATTCAGTACTTC

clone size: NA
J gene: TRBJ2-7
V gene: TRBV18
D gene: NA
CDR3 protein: CASSPSLYEQYF
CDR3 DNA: TGTGCCAGCTCACCGAGTCTCTACGAGCAGTACTTC

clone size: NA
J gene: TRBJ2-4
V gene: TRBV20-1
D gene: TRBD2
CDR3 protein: CSARLAILAKNIQYF
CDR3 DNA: TGCAGTGCCCGACTAGCCATACTAGCCAAAAACATTCAGTACTTC

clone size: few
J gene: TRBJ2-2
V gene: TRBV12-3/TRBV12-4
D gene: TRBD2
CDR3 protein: CASSLAVTGELFF
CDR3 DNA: TGTGCCAGCAGTCTAGCGGTTACCGGGGAGCTGTTTTTT

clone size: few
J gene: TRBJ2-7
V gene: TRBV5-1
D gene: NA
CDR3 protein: CASSLNRAAYEQYF
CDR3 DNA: TGCGCCAGCAGCTTGAACAGGGCTGCCTACGAGCAGTACTTC

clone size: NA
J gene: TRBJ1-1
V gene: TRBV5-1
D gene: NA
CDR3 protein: CASSPGEPGVAFF
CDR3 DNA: TGCGCCAGCAGCCCTGGAGAGCCCGGGGTGGCTTTCTTT

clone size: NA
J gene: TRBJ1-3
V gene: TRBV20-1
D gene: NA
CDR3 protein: CSARQHTGNTIYF
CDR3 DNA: TGCAGTGCCCGACAGCACACCGGCAACACCATATATTTT

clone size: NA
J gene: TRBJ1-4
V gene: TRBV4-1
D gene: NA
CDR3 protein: CASSQDPGFGNEKLFF
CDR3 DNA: TGCGCCAGCAGCCAAGATCCCGGTTTTGGTAATGAAAAACTGTTTTTT

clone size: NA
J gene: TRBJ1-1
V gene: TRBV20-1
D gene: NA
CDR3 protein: CSARDPKFRAEAFF
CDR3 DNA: TGCAGTGCTAGAGATCCCAAATTTCGCGCTGAAGCTTTCTTT

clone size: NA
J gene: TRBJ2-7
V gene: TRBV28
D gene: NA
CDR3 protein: CASLSRETYEQYF
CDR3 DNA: TGTGCCAGCCTCTCCCGGGAGACTTACGAGCAGTACTTC

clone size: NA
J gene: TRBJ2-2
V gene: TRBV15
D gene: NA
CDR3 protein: CATSKADLNTGELFF
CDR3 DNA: TGTGCCACCAGCAAGGCGGACCTGAACACCGGGGAGCTGTTTTTT

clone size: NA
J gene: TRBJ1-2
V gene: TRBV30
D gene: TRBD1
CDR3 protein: CASTGGRGYTF
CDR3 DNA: TGTGCCTCGACAGGGGGCAGGGGCTACACCTTC

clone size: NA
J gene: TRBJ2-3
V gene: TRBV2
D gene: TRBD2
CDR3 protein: CASSSGTSGADTQYF
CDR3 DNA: TGTGCCAGCAGTTCCGGGACTAGCGGCGCAGATACGCAGTATTTT

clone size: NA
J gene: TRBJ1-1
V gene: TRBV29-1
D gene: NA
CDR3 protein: CSVKGAGLNTEAFF
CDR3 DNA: TGCAGCGTTAAAGGGGCAGGGTTGAACACTGAAGCTTTCTTT

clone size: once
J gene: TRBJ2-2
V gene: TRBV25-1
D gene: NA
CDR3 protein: CASSPPRGSFTGELFF
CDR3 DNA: TGTGCCAGCAGTCCCCCCAGGGGTTCCTTCACCGGGGAGCTGTTTTTT

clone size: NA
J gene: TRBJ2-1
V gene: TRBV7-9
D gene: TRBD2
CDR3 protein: CASSWGGSGRKNNEQFF
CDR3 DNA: TGTGCCAGCAGCTGGGGGGGAAGCGGGAGGAAAAACAATGAGCAGTTCTTC

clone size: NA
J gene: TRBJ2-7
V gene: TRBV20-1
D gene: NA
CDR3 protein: CSARDSQGASYEQYF
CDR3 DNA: TGCAGTGCTAGAGATTCGCAGGGCGCCTCCTACGAGCAGTACTTC

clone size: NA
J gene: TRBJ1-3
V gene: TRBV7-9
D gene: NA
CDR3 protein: CASSLTVSGNTIYF
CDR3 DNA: TGTGCCAGCAGCTTAACGGTCTCTGGAAACACCATATATTTT